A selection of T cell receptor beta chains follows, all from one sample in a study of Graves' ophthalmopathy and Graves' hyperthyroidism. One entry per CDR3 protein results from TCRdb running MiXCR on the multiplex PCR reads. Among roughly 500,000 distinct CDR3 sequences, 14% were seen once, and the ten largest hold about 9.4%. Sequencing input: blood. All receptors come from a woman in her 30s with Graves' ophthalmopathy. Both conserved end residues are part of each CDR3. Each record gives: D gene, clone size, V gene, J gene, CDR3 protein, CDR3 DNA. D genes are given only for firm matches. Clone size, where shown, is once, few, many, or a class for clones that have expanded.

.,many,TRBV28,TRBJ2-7,CAVQGFDYEQYF,TGTGCCGTCCAGGGGTTTGACTACGAGCAGTACTTC
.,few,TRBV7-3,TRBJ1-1,CASSLTYRLNTEAFF,TGTGCCAGCAGCTTAACGTACAGATTGAACACTGAAGCTTTCTTT
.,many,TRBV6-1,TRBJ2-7,CASSERRRASSYEQYF,TGTGCCAGCAGTGAACGGCGGCGGGCAAGCTCCTACGAGCAGTACTTC
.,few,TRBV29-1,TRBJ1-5,CSVGGGPEPQHF,TGCAGCGTGGGCGGGGGGCCGGAGCCCCAGCATTTT
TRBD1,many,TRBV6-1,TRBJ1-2,CASTAQGNYGYTF,TGTGCCAGCACCGCACAGGGGAACTATGGCTACACCTTC
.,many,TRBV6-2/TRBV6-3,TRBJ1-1,CASKDPSTEAFF,TGTGCCAGCAAAGACCCCAGTACTGAAGCTTTCTTT
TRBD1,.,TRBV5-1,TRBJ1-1,CASSMGQGERTEAFF,TGCGCCAGCAGCATGGGACAGGGGGAGAGGACTGAAGCTTTCTTT
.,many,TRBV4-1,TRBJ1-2,CASSQERSGRLGYTF,TGCGCCAGCAGCCAAGAGAGGAGCGGCCGGCTCGGCTACACCTTC
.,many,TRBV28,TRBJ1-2,CATQFGEDYGYTF,TGTGCCACCCAGTTTGGGGAAGACTATGGCTACACCTTC
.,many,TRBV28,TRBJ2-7,CASSWEGGGSIYEQYF,TGTGCCAGCAGTTGGGAGGGGGGAGGTTCCATTTACGAGCAGTACTTC
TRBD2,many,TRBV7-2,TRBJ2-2,CASSPGLAGGPNTGELFF,TGTGCCAGCAGCCCGGGACTAGCGGGAGGGCCTAACACCGGGGAGCTGTTTTTT
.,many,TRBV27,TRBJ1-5,CASSPWGQPQHF,TGTGCCAGCAGCCCTTGGGGTCAGCCCCAGCATTTT
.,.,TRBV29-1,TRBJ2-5,CSVHRVRDYGDTQYF,TGCAGCGTCCACAGGGTTCGAGATTACGGGGATACCCAGTACTTC
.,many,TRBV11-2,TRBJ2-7,CASSSTSEQYF,TGTGCCAGCAGCTCCACGTCAGAGCAGTACTTC
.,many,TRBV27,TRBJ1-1,CASSPGGLGEAFF,TGTGCCAGCAGTCCTGGGGGGTTAGGTGAAGCTTTCTTT
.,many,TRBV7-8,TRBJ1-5,CASSTIGGRFQPQHF,TGTGCCAGCAGCACCATCGGGGGCAGGTTTCAGCCCCAGCATTTT
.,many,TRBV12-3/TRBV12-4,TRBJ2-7,CASSFQGHYEQYF,TGTGCCAGCAGTTTCCAGGGGCACTACGAGCAGTACTTC
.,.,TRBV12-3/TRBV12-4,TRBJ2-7,CASRGGGAYEQYF,TGTGCCAGCAGGGGGGGGGGCGCCTACGAGCAGTACTTC
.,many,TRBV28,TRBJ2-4,CASSTTGYKNIKYF,TGTGCCAGCAGTACCACAGGCTACAAAAACATTAAGTACTTC
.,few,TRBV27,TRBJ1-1,CASSLWGIGKAFF,TGTGCCAGCAGTTTATGGGGGATTGGTAAAGCTTTCTTT
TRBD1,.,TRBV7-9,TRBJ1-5,CASSQGQGVNQPQHF,TGTGCCAGCAGCCAGGGACAGGGGGTGAATCAGCCCCAGCATTTT
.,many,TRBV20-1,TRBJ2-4,CSAWPSVAKNIQYF,TGCAGTGCTTGGCCCAGCGTAGCCAAAAACATTCAGTACTTC
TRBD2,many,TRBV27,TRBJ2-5,CASSLLGRGGPETQYF,TGTGCCAGCAGCCTACTCGGTCGGGGGGGGCCAGAGACCCAGTACTTC
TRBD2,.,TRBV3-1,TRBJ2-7,CASSQGGTSGTEQYF,TGTGCCAGCAGCCAAGGGGGCACTAGCGGGACCGAGCAGTACTTC
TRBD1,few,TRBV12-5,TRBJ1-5,CASGSDRGIVQPQHF,TGTGCTAGTGGCTCCGACAGGGGAATAGTGCAGCCCCAGCATTTT
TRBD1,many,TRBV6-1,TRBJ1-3,CASLQGYPRSGNTIYF,TGTGCCAGCTTACAGGGGTACCCTCGCTCTGGAAACACCATATATTTT
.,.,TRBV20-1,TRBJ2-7,CSARDPRAQQYF,TGCAGTGCTAGAGATCCCAGGGCCCAGCAGTACTTC
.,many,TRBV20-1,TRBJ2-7,CSARDRVWEQYF,TGCAGTGCTAGAGATCGAGTGTGGGAGCAGTACTTC
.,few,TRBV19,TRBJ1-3,CASSMDPQGAGNTIYF,TGTGCCAGTAGTATGGACCCCCAAGGGGCTGGAAACACCATATATTTT
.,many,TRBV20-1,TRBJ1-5,CSASPPWNNQPQHF,TGCAGTGCTAGCCCGCCGTGGAACAATCAGCCCCAGCATTTT
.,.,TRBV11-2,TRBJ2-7,CASSFSITYEQYF,TGTGCCAGCAGCTTTAGTATTACCTACGAGCAGTACTTC
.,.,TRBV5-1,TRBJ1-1,CASSPGTFSGAEAFF,TGCGCCAGCAGCCCCGGGACATTCTCGGGCGCTGAAGCTTTCTTT
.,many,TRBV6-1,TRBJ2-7,CASSDPGSLYEQYF,TGTGCCAGCAGTGATCCGGGGAGCTTGTACGAGCAGTACTTC
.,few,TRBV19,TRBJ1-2,CASSIDPSSGLLNYGYTF,TGTGCCAGTAGTATAGATCCCTCGAGCGGTCTTTTAAACTATGGCTACACCTTC
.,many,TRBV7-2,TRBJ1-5,CASSLLATADQPQHF,TGTGCCAGCAGCTTATTGGCCACAGCTGATCAGCCCCAGCATTTT
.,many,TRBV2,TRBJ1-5,CASSRGQPQHF,TGTGCCAGCAGTCGTGGTCAGCCCCAGCATTTT
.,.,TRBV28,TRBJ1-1,CASSLPQASEAFF,TGCGCCAGCAGTTTGCCGCAGGCTTCTGAAGCTTTCTTT
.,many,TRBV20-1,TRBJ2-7,CSASDITDEQYF,TGCAGTGCTAGTGACATCACGGACGAGCAGTACTTC
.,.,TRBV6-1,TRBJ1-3,CASSRGTSSGNTIYF,TGTGCCAGCAGCCGCGGGACAAGCTCTGGAAACACCATATATTTT
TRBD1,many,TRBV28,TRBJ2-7,CASSPGDSASYEQYF,TGTGCCAGCAGTCCCGGGGACAGCGCCTCCTACGAGCAGTACTTC
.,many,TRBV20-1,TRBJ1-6,CSSGVPFPLHF,TGCAGTTCTGGGGTCCCTTTCCCCCTCCACTTT
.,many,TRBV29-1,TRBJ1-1,CSVEGGAEAFF,TGCAGCGTTGAAGGGGGTGCTGAAGCTTTCTTT
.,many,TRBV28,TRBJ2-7,CASSLRGLGQYF,TGTGCCAGCAGTTTACGAGGGTTGGGGCAGTACTTC
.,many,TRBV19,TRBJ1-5,CASNLGIQTRGNQPQHF,TGTGCCAGTAATTTGGGCATACAGACTAGGGGCAATCAGCCCCAGCATTTT
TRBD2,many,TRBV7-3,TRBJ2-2,CASSPPSSGGTGELFF,TGTGCCAGCAGCCCCCCATCTAGCGGGGGCACCGGGGAGCTGTTTTTT
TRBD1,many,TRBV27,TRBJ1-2,CASSPRTGELRGYTF,TGTGCCAGCAGTCCCAGGACAGGCGAACTACGAGGCTACACCTTC
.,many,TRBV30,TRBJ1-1,CAWSVPNDRGTEAFF,TGTGCCTGGAGTGTACCCAACGACAGAGGCACTGAAGCTTTCTTT